A selection of T cell receptor beta chains follows, all from one sample in a study of blood T cell repertoires in COVID-19. Clones were sequenced by immunoSEQ multiplex PCR, and TCRdb holds only the in-frame ones, with some missing. The data contain about 150,000 clones, about nine tenths of them seen just once; the ten biggest clones take up 3.5% to 5%. Material: peripheral blood. These receptors were taken from a woman aged 55-69 years with active or convalescent COVID-19. The CDR3 runs from the conserved cysteine through the conserved F or W. The D gene is left open where the match is weak. Some rows have no size entry. The others give once, few or many, or a class for an expanded clone.

j_gene | d_gene | v_gene | abundance | CDR3nt | CDR3aa
TRBJ1-6 | . | TRBV11-3 | . | TGTGCCAGCAGCTTAGGGGGGGGGTCACCCCTCCACTTT | CASSLGGGSPLHF
TRBJ1-1 | . | TRBV6-5 | few | TGTGCCAGCACCTCTCTCGTGAACACTGAAGCTTTCTTT | CASTSLVNTEAFF
TRBJ2-7 | . | TRBV4-3 | . | TGCGCCAGCAGCGTTGGGACAACGAGCTCCTACGAGCAGTACTTC | CASSVGTTSSYEQYF
TRBJ1-2 | TRBD1 | TRBV6-5 | . | TGTGCCAGCAGCCAGACAGGGGATGGTGGCTACACCTTC | CASSQTGDGGYTF
TRBJ2-5 | TRBD1 | TRBV7-2 | . | TGTGCCAGCAGCCAAGACAGGGGTGGGGAGACCCAGTACTTC | CASSQDRGGETQYF
TRBJ1-2 | TRBD1 | TRBV7-3 | . | TGTGCCAGCAGTCGAGCGGGGACAGGGAGCTTCTATGGCTACACCTTC | CASSRAGTGSFYGYTF
TRBJ1-4 | . | TRBV29-1 | . | TGCAGCGTTACACACCTGGAAAAACTGTTTTTT | CSVTHLEKLFF
TRBJ2-6 | TRBD2 | TRBV5-6 | . | TGTGCCAGCATCGCGGGGGGCCAGATCTCTGGGGCCAACGTCCTGACTTTC | CASIAGGQISGANVLTF
TRBJ2-1 | TRBD2 | TRBV12-5 | few | TGTGCTAGTGGTTCAGGGAATAGCGGGGGGGGCTTGGGCGATGAGCAGTTCTTC | CASGSGNSGGGLGDEQFF
TRBJ2-1 | . | TRBV7-2 | . | TGTGCCAGCAGCTTAGCGCGGGGTAGTGAGCAGTTCTTC | CASSLARGSEQFF
TRBJ2-5 | . | TRBV6-6 | . | TGTGCCAGCAGTGATGGGTGGGGGAGGGAGACCCAGTACTTC | CASSDGWGRETQYF
TRBJ2-1 | TRBD1 | TRBV18 | . | TGTGCCAGCTCACCACCGGGACAGACATACAATGAGCAGTTCTTC | CASSPPGQTYNEQFF
TRBJ1-2 | TRBD1 | TRBV7-2 | . | TGTGCCAGCAGCCAGACAGGGTCTAGCGGCTACACCTTC | CASSQTGSSGYTF
TRBJ1-1 | TRBD1 | TRBV7-2 | . | TGTGCCAGCAGGCCGGGACAGGGGGCATACACTGAAGCTTTCTTT | CASRPGQGAYTEAFF
TRBJ2-1 | TRBD2 | TRBV4-1 | . | TGCGCCAGCAGCCGAGGACTAGCGGCCTTCTTAGGGGAGCAGTTCTTC | CASSRGLAAFLGEQFF
TRBJ2-3 | TRBD2 | TRBV13 | . | TGTGCCAGCAGCTCGGGGACTAGCGGAGATACGCAGTATTTT | CASSSGTSGDTQYF
TRBJ1-4 | . | TRBV4-1 | once | TGCGCCAGCAGCCAAGATGGTAGGCTACGGGCTAATGAAAAACTGTTTTTT | CASSQDGRLRANEKLFF
TRBJ1-2 | TRBD1 | TRBV7-9 | . | TGTGCCAGCAGCCGAAAAGGGGGACAGGGGGTCGACTATGGCTACACCTTC | CASSRKGGQGVDYGYTF
TRBJ2-7 | . | TRBV7-8 | few | TGTGCCAGCAGCTTCACCGATAGAGGGGAGCAGTACTTC | CASSFTDRGEQYF
TRBJ2-7 | . | TRBV12-3/TRBV12-4 | . | TGTGCCAGCAGCCGGAGTGGAGAGCAGTACTTC | CASSRSGEQYF
TRBJ2-1 | TRBD2 | TRBV7-2 | once | TGTGCCAGCAGACCAGGGGCGCTAGCGGGCCGGGGTGAGCAGTTCTTC | CASRPGALAGRGEQFF
TRBJ2-5 | . | TRBV7-9 | . | TGTGCCAGCAGCTTAGCAGGGACAAAAGAGACCCAGTACTTC | CASSLAGTKETQYF
TRBJ2-5 | . | TRBV11-2 | once | TGTGCCAGCAGCTTGGACTCTCAAGAGACCCAGTACTTC | CASSLDSQETQYF
TRBJ2-2 | TRBD2 | TRBV7-7 | . | TGTGCTAGCAGCCCGCGGACTAGCGGGGGCGGGGAGCTGTTTTTT | CASSPRTSGGGELFF
TRBJ1-4 | TRBD1 | TRBV18 | . | TGTGCCAGCGCGACAGGGGATGGAGAAAAACTGTTTTTT | CASATGDGEKLFF
TRBJ1-2 | TRBD1 | TRBV9 | . | TGTGCCAGCAGCTCCGGACAGGTTGCTAACTATGGCTACACCTTC | CASSSGQVANYGYTF
TRBJ1-1 | . | TRBV6-5 | . | TGTGCCAGCAGCACGGACACTGAAGCTTTCTTT | CASSTDTEAFF
TRBJ2-5 | . | TRBV24-1 | . | TGTGCCACCAGTGACCCTAATGAAGAGACCCAGTACTTC | CATSDPNEETQYF
TRBJ1-6 | TRBD1 | TRBV6-6 | . | TGTGCCAGCAGTCAGGGGGAAGGTTCACCCCTCCACTTT | CASSQGEGSPLHF
TRBJ1-2 | . | TRBV7-2 | . | TGTGCCAGCAGCTTTTACGGACAGAACTATGGCTACACCTTC | CASSFYGQNYGYTF
TRBJ1-1 | TRBD1 | TRBV18 | . | TGTGCCAGCTCCCGAGACAGGGACACTGAAGCTTTCTTT | CASSRDRDTEAFF
TRBJ2-2 | TRBD2 | TRBV12-5 | . | TGTGCTAGTGGTATACGGACTAGCGGGGGTGGTTGGTCGAACACCGGGGAGCTGTTTTTT | CASGIRTSGGGWSNTGELFF
TRBJ2-3 | TRBD1 | TRBV5-1 | . | TGCGCCAGCAGTCCGGGACAGGAATACACAGATACGCAGTATTTT | CASSPGQEYTDTQYF
TRBJ1-1 | . | TRBV25-1 | . | TGTGCCAGCAGACAGTACACTGAAGCTTTCTTT | CASRQYTEAFF
TRBJ2-5 | TRBD2 | TRBV5-8 | . | TGTGCCAGCATCCTAGTCCCGGGACTAGCGGGGGCCCAAAAGGAGACCCAGTACTTC | CASILVPGLAGAQKETQYF
TRBJ2-2 | . | TRBV19 | . | TGTGCCAGTAGACTAGGACTCAACACCGGGGAGCTGTTTTTT | CASRLGLNTGELFF
TRBJ2-7 | . | TRBV7-9 | . | TGTGCCAGCAGTTTCGGGACACATTACGAGCAGTACTTC | CASSFGTHYEQYF
TRBJ2-3 | TRBD1 | TRBV6-5 | . | TGTGCCATTTCACAGGGGACAGATACGCAGTATTTT | CAISQGTDTQYF
TRBJ2-5 | TRBD2 | TRBV5-1 | . | TGCGCCAGCAGCTTGGAGCCTAGCGGGGGGACCTCTATTCGGGAGACCCAGTACTTC | CASSLEPSGGTSIRETQYF
TRBJ1-5 | . | TRBV19 | few | TGTGCCAGTAGTATAGTAGGGGGAGGCAATCAGCCCCAGCATTTT | CASSIVGGGNQPQHF
TRBJ2-1 | TRBD2 | TRBV6-5 | . | TGTGCCAGCAGTACCGAGGGGACTAGTATTAGTGAGCAGTTCTTC | CASSTEGTSISEQFF
TRBJ2-3 | . | TRBV19 | . | TGTGCCAGTAGTATACTTGGGGGACTCGATACGCAGTATTTT | CASSILGGLDTQYF
TRBJ2-5 | . | TRBV2 | . | TGTGCCAGCACCAATCTGCGGGAAGAGACCCAGTACTTC | CASTNLREETQYF
TRBJ1-1 | . | TRBV27 | . | TGTGCCAGCAGTAGGACTTCAGGAGGGTACGGCACTGAAGCTTTCTTT | CASSRTSGGYGTEAFF
TRBJ1-2 | . | TRBV6-4 | few | TGTGCCAGCAGTGAAGAGCATCAGGGGTTTGGCTACACCTTC | CASSEEHQGFGYTF
TRBJ1-2 | . | TRBV25-1 | . | TGTGCCAGCAGTGATGGTCCGATAGACTATGGCTACACCTTC | CASSDGPIDYGYTF
TRBJ1-2 | . | TRBV19 | . | TGTGCCAGTAGTACTAGGGACTCCTTCGGCTACACCTTC | CASSTRDSFGYTF
TRBJ1-1 | . | TRBV7-9 | . | TGTGCCAGCAGCCCCGAGGGGGGGTGGACTGAAGCTTTCTTT | CASSPEGGWTEAFF